A single sample gave rise to the 20 T cell receptor beta chains below, sequenced in a study of cytomegalovirus exposure and HLA in healthy donors. Both 60 Vbeta primers and 13 Jbeta primers went into the PCR. Repertoires were generated with immunoSEQ multiplex PCR, while TCRdb's copy carries only in-frame clones and drops some. Altogether 130,000 to 150,000 clones are present, about four fifths being singletons, with the ten largest covering 2.5% to 3.5%. Input material: PBMCs. These TCRs come from a female donor in good health and CMV-seronegative.

The chain has TRBV7-2 and TRBJ2-3; no clear D. The V gene's germline CDR1 is SGHTA and CDR2 FQGNSA. Trimming pared 1 base from V and 0 bases from J, leaving 11 bases between. The CDR3 has 16 amino acids. The CDR3 region is CASSLERYASTDTQYF. CDR3 coding DNA: TGTGCCAGCAGCTTAGAGAGGTATGCTAGCACAGATACGCAGTATTTT. The full variable domain, its missing parts supplied by reference TRBV7-2 and TRBJ2-3, is GAGVSQSPSNKVTEKGKDVELRCDPISGHTALYWYRQSLGQGLEFLIYFQGNSAPDKSGLPSDRFSAERTGGSVSTLTIQRTQQEDSAVYLCASSLERYASTDTQYFGPGTRLTVL.

V and J are TRBV23-1 and TRBJ1-5; D gene unclear. TRBV23-1 is an open reading frame whose function is uncertain. CDR3 length equals 17 residues. V shed 0 bases and J shed 1 base, with 13 bases lying between them. CDR3 in DNA: TGCGCCAGCAGTCAATCTGGCGGTCCCGCAAGCAATCAGCCCCAGCATTTT. This gives the protein CASSQSGGPASNQPQHF.

In this sample, this clone turned up once. The chain couples TRBV5-1 to TRBJ1-1, with TRBD1 identical over 8 bases. This CDR3 has 18 residues. CDR1 is SGHRS and CDR2 is YFSETQ in the germline V gene. The V segment lost 4 bases and the J segment 0 bases; nucleotides outside the gene matches: 14. The CDR3 sequence is CASSKQIPGGAVNTEAFF. The CDR3 DNA is TGCGCCAGCAGCAAGCAGATCCCAGGGGGCGCCGTGAACACTGAAGCTTTCTTT.

This clone was seen only a few times. The gene calls are TRBV7-9 and TRBJ2-3, with D possibly being TRBD1 (6 bases). Germline CDR1 is SEHNR and CDR2 is FQNEAQ (reference sequence). The CDR3 runs 14 residues. Deletions cut 5 bases from V and 4 bases from J, with 13 bases between. CDR3 loop: CASSTGHAPDTQYF. CDR3 DNA sequence: TGTGCCAGCAGCACGGGACACGCTCCAGATACGCAGTATTTT.

This clone was counted between two and nine times. V usage is TRBV5-1 and J usage is TRBJ2-3; 8 positions agree with TRBD1. In germline, CDR1 is SGHRS, CDR2 YFSETQ. V lost 4 bases, J lost 6 bases, and 13 bases stayed unmatched. The CDR3 length is 16 residues. CDR3 bases: TGCGCCAGCAGCCCTCTGGACAGGGCCAGGGGGGATACGCAGTATTTT. Encoded protein: CASSPLDRARGDTQYF.

Regarding this clone: A junction boundary mismatches the germline segment, possibly from a read error. The chain combines TRBV6-5 with TRBJ2-1; 9 nucleotides match TRBD2. Germline CDR1 is MNHEY and CDR2 is SVGAGI. The CDR3 spans 15 residues. CDR3 region: CASSYYAGGLKEPFF. CDR3 in DNA: TGTGCCAGCAGTTACTACGCGGGGGGGCTCAAGGAGCCGTTCTTC.

The genes are TRBV4-3 and TRBJ2-1; a weak D match, TRBD2 (7 bases). CDR1 LGHNA and CDR2 YSLEER come from the germline V gene. Trimming took off 5 bases at V and 10 bases at J, with 18 bases between the two ends. The CDR3 runs 14 residues. CDR3 nucleotides: TGCGCCAGCAGCTCAGGGGCTAGCGGCAGGGAGCAGTTCTTC. This codes for CASSSGASGREQFF.

V gene TRBV9 combines with J gene TRBJ2-3; possible D gene TRBD1, 6 bases. Germline CDR1 SGDLS, CDR2 YYNGEE. V was clipped by 2 bases and J by 1 base, with 8 bases between them. This CDR3 spans 14 amino acids. In DNA form, the CDR3 reads TGTGCCAGCAGCGTTCGACAGGGCACAGATACGCAGTATTTT. As protein: CASSVRQGTDTQYF.

In this sample, this clone turned up a few times. The chain employs TRBV4-1 and TRBJ1-2, with D perhaps TRBD1 (5 bases). This CDR3 contains 16 residues. Trimming shortened V by 0 bases and J by 6 bases, and 17 bases separated the two germline ends. Germline-derived CDR1 and CDR2 are MGHRA and YSYEKL. CDR3 sequence: CASSQESGRGRDGYTF. CDR3 nucleotide sequence: TGCGCCAGCAGCCAAGAGTCGGGGCGGGGGAGAGATGGCTACACCTTC.

The chain is built from TRBV25-1 and TRBJ2-7; possible D gene TRBD1, 6 bases. This CDR3 is 13 amino acids long. Germline values: CDR1 MGHDK, CDR2 SYGVNS. The V and J ends lost 4 bases and 4 bases respectively, with 11 bases between them. This CDR3 is CASSVRDTYEQYF. The CDR3 region has the DNA TGTGCCAGCAGTGTCCGGGACACATACGAGCAGTACTTC.

The chain has TRBV5-1 and TRBJ1-4, with D tentatively TRBD1 (5 bases). Germline CDR1 SGHRS, CDR2 YFSETQ. V dropped 1 base and J dropped 3 bases, with 13 bases sitting between them. The CDR3 runs to 16 residues. The CDR3 nucleotides read TGCGCCAGCAGCTTGCGGGGGAACCGAGCTAATGAAAAACTGTTTTTT. This translates into CASSLRGNRANEKLFF.

The rearrangement uses TRBV5-6 and TRBJ2-7, with TRBD2 matching over 13 bases. CDR3 length: 16 amino acids. The V gene end was trimmed by 5 bases and the J gene end by 3 bases; junction bases not matched to a gene: 8. Per germline, CDR1 SGHDT and CDR2 YYEEEE. In nucleotides, the CDR3 is TGTGCCAGCAGAAGGAACGGACTAGCGGGAGACTACGAGCAGTACTTC. Translated: CASRRNGLAGDYEQYF.

The CDR3 DNA reads as TGTGCCTGGAGCCCACACTCAGCGGGAGGGCCGTACGAGCAGTACTTC. Translated: CAWSPHSAGGPYEQYF. The genes are TRBV30 and TRBJ2-7, with TRBD2 identical over 10 bases. J was trimmed by 4 bases and V by 3 bases; bases with no gene match: 12. Germline-derived CDR1 and CDR2 are GTSNPN and SVGIG (reference sequence). This CDR3 spans 16 amino acids.

V gene TRBV30 combines with J gene TRBJ1-6, with 7 nucleotides matching TRBD1. The V gene end was trimmed by 4 bases and the J gene end by 7 bases; junction bases not matched to a gene: 4. CDR3 length equals 13 residues. Germline loops: CDR1 GTSNPN, CDR2 SVGIG (reference sequence). The CDR3 protein is CAWTTGANSPLHF. DNA of the CDR3: TGTGCCTGGACTACAGGGGCGAATTCACCCCTCCACTTT.

V is TRBV10-3 and J is TRBJ1-2; D is undetermined. Trimming removed 0 bases at V and 4 bases at J, with 9 bases between. There are 14 residues in the CDR3. Germline lookup yields CDR1 ENHRY and CDR2 SYGVKD. The CDR3 sequence: CAISESGRVYGYTF. CDR3 nucleotide sequence: TGTGCCATCAGTGAGTCAGGGAGGGTCTATGGCTACACCTTC.

The chain links TRBV12-5 to TRBJ2-1; the match to TRBD2 covers 9 bases. The CDR3 covers 18 residues. Germline values: CDR1 LGHNT, CDR2 FRNRAP. Trimming at V came to 6 bases and at J to 0 bases, leaving 12 bases not matched to a gene. As DNA, the CDR3 is TGTGCTAGTGGAACCGGGACTAGCTGGGATAGCTCCTACAATGAGCAGTTCTTC. It codes for CASGTGTSWDSSYNEQFF. Full variable domain (missing parts from reference TRBV12-5 and TRBJ2-1): DARVTQTPRHKVTEMGQEVTMRCQPILGHNTVFWYRQTMMQGLELLAYFRNRAPLDDSGMPKDRFSAEMPDATLATLKIQPSEPRDSAVYFCASGTGTSWDSSYNEQFFGPGTRLTVL.

This sequence joins TRBV7-2 and TRBJ2-1, with 10 bases identical to TRBD2. V gave up 4 bases and J gave up 4 bases; unmatched junction bases: 13. This CDR3 is built from 18 residues. CDR1 SGHTA and CDR2 FQGNSA come from the germline V gene. The CDR3 loop reads CASSSPYVSGGTYNEQFF. CDR3 nucleotides: TGTGCCAGCAGCTCTCCCTATGTTAGCGGGGGGACTTACAATGAGCAGTTCTTC.

Here the CDR3 DNA reads TGTGCCAGCATCTCGGGACTCCCCACCGGCACGCAGTATTTT. Translation gives CASISGLPTGTQYF. The V gene is TRBV27, the J gene TRBJ2-3; possible D gene TRBD2, 6 bases. Between the trimmed V and J ends, which lost 7 bases and 9 bases, there was a span of 20 bases. CDR3 length equals 14 residues. CDR1 and CDR2 (germline): MNHEY, SMNVEV (reference sequence).

This clone was observed a few times. This rearrangement joins TRBV2 to TRBJ1-4; 8 nucleotides align to TRBD1. With V trimmed by 6 bases and J by 6 bases, 3 bases remained unmatched. This CDR3 is built from 13 residues. Looked up from germline, CDR1 is SNHLY and CDR2 is FYNNEI. The CDR3 sequence is CASSPDRDEKLFF. CDR3 DNA sequence: TGTGCCAGCAGCCCGGACAGGGATGAAAAACTGTTTTTT. The full variable domain, completed using reference TRBV2 and TRBJ1-4, is EPEVTQTPSHQVTQMGQEVILRCVPISNHLYFYWYRQILGQKVEFLVSFYNNEISEKSEIFDDQFSVERPDGSNFTLKIRSTKLEDSAMYFCASSPDRDEKLFFGSGTQLSVL.

This chain joins TRBV5-1 and TRBJ2-5; TRBD2 is a possible D gene (5 bases). Trimming took 0 bases from V and 5 from J, leaving 14 bases between them. From germline, CDR1 is SGHRS and CDR2 YFSETQ. This CDR3 region has 15 residues. CDR3 nucleotide sequence: TGCGCCAGCAGCTTGGACGCTAGCTCGGGCGAGACCCAGTACTTC. Its translation is CASSLDASSGETQYF.